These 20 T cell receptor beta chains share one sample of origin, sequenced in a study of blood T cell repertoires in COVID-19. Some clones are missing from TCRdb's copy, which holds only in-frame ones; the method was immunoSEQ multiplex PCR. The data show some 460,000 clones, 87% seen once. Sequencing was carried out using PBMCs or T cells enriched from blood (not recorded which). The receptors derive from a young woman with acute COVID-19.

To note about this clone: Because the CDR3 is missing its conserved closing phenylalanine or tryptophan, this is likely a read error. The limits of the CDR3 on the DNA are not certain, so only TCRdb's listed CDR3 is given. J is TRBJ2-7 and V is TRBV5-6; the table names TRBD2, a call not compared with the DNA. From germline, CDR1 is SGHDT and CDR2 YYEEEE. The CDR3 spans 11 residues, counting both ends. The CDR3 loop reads CASSSSGLVVI.

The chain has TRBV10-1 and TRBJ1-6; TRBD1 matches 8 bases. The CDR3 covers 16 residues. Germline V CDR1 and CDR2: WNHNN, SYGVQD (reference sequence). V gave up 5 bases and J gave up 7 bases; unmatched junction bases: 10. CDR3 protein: CASSPTGVRGNSPLHF. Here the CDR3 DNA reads TGCGCCAGCAGTCCGACAGGGGTGAGGGGCAATTCACCCCTCCACTTT.

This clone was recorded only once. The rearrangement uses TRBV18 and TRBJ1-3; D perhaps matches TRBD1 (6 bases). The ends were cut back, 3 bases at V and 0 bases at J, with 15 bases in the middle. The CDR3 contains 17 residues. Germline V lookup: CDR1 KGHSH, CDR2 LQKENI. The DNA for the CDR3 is TGTGCCAGCTCACCCTCGAAAGACAGGTACTCTGGAAACACCATATATTTT. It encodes CASSPSKDRYSGNTIYF.

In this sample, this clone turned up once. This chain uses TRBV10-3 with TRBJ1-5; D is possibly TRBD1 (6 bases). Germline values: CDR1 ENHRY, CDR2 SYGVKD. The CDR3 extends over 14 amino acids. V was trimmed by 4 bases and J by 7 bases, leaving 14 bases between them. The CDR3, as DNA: TGTGCCATCAGTGTTACACAGGGAAGCCAGCCCCAGCATTTT. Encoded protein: CAISVTQGSQPQHF.

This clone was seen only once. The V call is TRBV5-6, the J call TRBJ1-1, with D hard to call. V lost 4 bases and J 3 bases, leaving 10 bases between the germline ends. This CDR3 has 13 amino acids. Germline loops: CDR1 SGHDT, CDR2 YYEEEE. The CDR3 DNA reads TGTGCCAGCAGCGTGACTGCCTACACTGAAGCTTTCTTT. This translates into CASSVTAYTEAFF.

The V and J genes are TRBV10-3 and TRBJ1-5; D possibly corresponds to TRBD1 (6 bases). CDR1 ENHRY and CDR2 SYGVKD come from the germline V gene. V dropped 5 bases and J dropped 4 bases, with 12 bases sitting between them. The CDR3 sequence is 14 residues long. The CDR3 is CAISRTELNQPQHF. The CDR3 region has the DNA TGTGCCATCAGTCGGACAGAGCTAAATCAGCCCCAGCATTTT.

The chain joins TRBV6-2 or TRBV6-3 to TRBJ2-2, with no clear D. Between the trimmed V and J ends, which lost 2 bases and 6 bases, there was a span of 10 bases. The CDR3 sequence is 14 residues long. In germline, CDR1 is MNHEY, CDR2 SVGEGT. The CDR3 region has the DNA TGTGCCAGCAGTTACGGTCGGTTTTCCGGGGAGCTGTTTTTT. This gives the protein CASSYGRFSGELFF.

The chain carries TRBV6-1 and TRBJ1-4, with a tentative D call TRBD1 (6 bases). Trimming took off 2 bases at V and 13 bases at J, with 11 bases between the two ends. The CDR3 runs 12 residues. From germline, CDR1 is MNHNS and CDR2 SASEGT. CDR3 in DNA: TGTGCCAGCAGTGAATCAGGGGACCCACTGTTTTTT. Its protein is CASSESGDPLFF.

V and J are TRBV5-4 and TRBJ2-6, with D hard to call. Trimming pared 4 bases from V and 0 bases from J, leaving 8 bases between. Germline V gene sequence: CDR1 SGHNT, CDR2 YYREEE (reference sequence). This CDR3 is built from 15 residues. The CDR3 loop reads CASSQILSGANVLTF. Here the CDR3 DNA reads TGTGCCAGCAGCCAGATCCTCTCTGGGGCCAACGTCCTGACTTTC. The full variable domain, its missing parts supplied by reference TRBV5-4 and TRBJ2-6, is ETGVTQSPTHLIKTRGQQVTLRCSSQSGHNTVSWYQQALGQGPQFIFQYYREEENGRGNFPPRFSGLQFPNYSSELNVNALELDDSALYLCASSQILSGANVLTFGAGSRLTVL.

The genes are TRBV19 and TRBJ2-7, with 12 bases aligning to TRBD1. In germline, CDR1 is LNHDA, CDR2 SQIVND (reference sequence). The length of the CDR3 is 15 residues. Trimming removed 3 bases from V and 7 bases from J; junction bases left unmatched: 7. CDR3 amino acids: CASSIGGQGAREQYF. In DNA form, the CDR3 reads TGTGCCAGTAGTATTGGGGGACAGGGGGCGCGGGAGCAGTACTTC.

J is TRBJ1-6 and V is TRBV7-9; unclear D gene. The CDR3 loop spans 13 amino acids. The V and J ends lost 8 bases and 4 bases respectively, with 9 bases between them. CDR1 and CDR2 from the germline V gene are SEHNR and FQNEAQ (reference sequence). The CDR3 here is CASATNYNSPLHF. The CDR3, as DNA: TGTGCCAGCGCCACAAATTATAATTCACCCCTCCACTTT. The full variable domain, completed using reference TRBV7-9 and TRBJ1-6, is DTGVSQNPRHKITKRGQNVTFRCDPISEHNRLYWYRQTLGQGPEFLTYFQNEAQLEKSRLLSDRFSAERPKGSFSTLEIQRTEQGDSAMYLCASATNYNSPLHFGNGTRLTVT.

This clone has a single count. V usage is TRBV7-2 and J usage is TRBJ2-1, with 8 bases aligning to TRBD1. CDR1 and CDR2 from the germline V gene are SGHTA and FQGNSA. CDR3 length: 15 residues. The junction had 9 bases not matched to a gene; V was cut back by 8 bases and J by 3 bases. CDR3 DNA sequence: TGTGCCAGCTCGACCGGGACAGGACGCTACAATGAGCAGTTCTTC. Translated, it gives CASSTGTGRYNEQFF.

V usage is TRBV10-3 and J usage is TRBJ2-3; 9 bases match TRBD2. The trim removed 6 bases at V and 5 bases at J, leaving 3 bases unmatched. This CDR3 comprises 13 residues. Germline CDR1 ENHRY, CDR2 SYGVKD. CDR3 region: CAIREREVDTQYF. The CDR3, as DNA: TGTGCCATCAGGGAGCGGGAGGTAGATACGCAGTATTTT.

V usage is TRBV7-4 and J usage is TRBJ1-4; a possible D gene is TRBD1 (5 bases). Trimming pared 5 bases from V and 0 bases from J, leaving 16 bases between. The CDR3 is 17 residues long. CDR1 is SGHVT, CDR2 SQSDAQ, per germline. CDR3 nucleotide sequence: TGTGCCAGCAGCCAACAGGAACCTCCTGCAACTAATGAAAAACTGTTTTTT. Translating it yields CASSQQEPPATNEKLFF.

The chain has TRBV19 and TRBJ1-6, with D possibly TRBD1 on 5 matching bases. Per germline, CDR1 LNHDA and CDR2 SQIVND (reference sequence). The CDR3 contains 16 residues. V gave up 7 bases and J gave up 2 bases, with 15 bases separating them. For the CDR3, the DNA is TGTGCCAGTAACCCGTCCCAGGGCACCTATAATTCACCCCTCCACTTT. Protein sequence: CASNPSQGTYNSPLHF.

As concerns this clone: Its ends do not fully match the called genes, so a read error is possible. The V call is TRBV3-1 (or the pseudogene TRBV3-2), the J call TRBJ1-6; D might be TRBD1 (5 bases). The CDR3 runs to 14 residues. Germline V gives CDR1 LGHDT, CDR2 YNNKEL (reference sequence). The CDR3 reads CGSQRDFGNSPLHF. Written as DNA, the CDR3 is TGTGGCAGCCAGCGGGACTTTGGGAATTCACCCCTCCACTTT.

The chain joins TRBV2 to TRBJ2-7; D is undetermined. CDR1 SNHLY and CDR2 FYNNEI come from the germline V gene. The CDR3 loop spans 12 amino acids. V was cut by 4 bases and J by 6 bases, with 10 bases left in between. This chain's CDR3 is CASSVRAFEQYF. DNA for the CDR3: TGTGCCAGCAGTGTGAGAGCCTTCGAGCAGTACTTC. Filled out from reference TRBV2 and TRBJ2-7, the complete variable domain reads EPEVTQTPSHQVTQMGQEVILRCVPISNHLYFYWYRQILGQKVEFLVSFYNNEISEKSEIFDDQFSVERPDGSNFTLKIRSTKLEDSAMYFCASSVRAFEQYFGPGTRLTVT.

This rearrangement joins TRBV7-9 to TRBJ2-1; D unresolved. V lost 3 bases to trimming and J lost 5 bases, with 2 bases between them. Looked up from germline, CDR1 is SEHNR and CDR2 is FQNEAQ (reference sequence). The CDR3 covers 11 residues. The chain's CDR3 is CASSFDNEQFF. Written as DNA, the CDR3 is TGTGCCAGCAGCTTCGACAATGAGCAGTTCTTC.

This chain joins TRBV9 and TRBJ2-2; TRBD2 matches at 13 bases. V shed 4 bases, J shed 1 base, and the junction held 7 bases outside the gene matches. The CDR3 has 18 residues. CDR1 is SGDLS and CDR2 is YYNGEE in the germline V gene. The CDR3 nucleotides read TGTGCCAGCAGCACCCGGACTAGCGGGAGAGGGAACACCGGGGAGCTGTTTTTT. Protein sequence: CASSTRTSGRGNTGELFF.

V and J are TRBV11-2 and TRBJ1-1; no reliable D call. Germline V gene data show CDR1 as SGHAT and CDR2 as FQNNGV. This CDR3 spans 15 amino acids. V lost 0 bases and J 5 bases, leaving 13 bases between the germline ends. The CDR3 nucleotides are TGTGCCAGCAGCTTAGATGAGGGTATTTGGACTGAAGCTTTCTTT. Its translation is CASSLDEGIWTEAFF.